This entry lists 32 T cell receptor beta chains sequenced from one sample in a study of radiation and T cells in renal cell carcinoma. Time point in this sample: blood 2 weeks post-SBRT. As for treatment: 15 Gy SBRT to primary tumor, nephrectomy 4 weeks later. This table comes from immunoSEQ multiplex PCR, and its TCRdb copy is limited to in-frame clones, with some not included. The repertoire holds about 150,000 clones, with about 87% as singletons. Sequencing was performed on blood, taken from a patient whose treatment included radiotherapy and nephrectomy. The receptor source for this set is a woman aged 45-59 years with renal cell carcinoma.

This chain uses TRBV27 with TRBJ2-3, with D maybe TRBD2 (5 bases). Germline values: CDR1 MNHEY, CDR2 SMNVEV (reference sequence). V was shortened by 7 bases and J by 1 base, with 15 bases between the two germline ends. The CDR3 is 15 amino acids. CDR3 nucleotides: TGTGCCAGCAAACTACTAGTAACTGGCACAGATACGCAGTATTTT. Amino acid sequence: CASKLLVTGTDTQYF.

This chain joins TRBV6-6 and TRBJ1-4; D is unclear. The CDR3 extends over 14 amino acids. The germline CDR1 and CDR2 sequences are MNHNY and SVGAGI (reference sequence). Trimming cost V 6 bases and J 1 base, with 9 bases left between them. The CDR3, as DNA: TGTGCCAGCAGGATGGACGGAACTAATGAAAAACTGTTTTTT. Translation: CASRMDGTNEKLFF.

This chain joins TRBV9 and TRBJ1-5; TRBD1 might be the D (6 bases). With 4 bases removed from V and 0 bases from J, the gap between germline ends came to 17 bases. The CDR3 length is 17 residues. In germline, CDR1 is SGDLS, CDR2 YYNGEE. As DNA, the CDR3 is TGTGCCAGCAGCCCGAGTCGGACAGCCCCTAGCAATCAGCCCCAGCATTTT. Protein product: CASSPSRTAPSNQPQHF.

V is TRBV19 and J is TRBJ2-4, with TRBD1 matching 9 bases. The CDR3 totals 14 residues. The trim removed 8 bases at V and 1 base at J, leaving 3 bases unmatched. The V gene's germline CDR1 is LNHDA and CDR2 SQIVND (reference sequence). The CDR3: CASSGTGAKNIQYF. The CDR3 region has the DNA TGTGCCAGTTCAGGGACAGGGGCCAAAAACATTCAGTACTTC.

The gene calls are TRBV21-1 and TRBJ1-1; the D call TRBD1 from the table was never checked on the DNA. TRBV21-1 constitutes a pseudogene. CDR3 size: 17 residues. CDR3 loop: CASLKGVIQGADTEAFF. The CDR3 region has the DNA TGTGCCAGCCTAAAGGGGGTCATCCAGGGGGCCGACACTGAAGCTTTCTTT.

Comments on this clone: The identical CDR3 is also encoded by other nucleotide sequences in the sample. CDR3 in DNA: TGCGCCAGCAGCTTGGGAGGTTACGAGCAGTACTTC. The encoded protein is CASSLGGYEQYF. J is TRBJ2-7 and V is TRBV5-1; D unresolved. This CDR3 has 12 amino acids. CDR1 SGHRS and CDR2 YFSETQ come from the germline V gene. Deletions cut 0 bases from V and 4 bases from J, with 5 bases between.

The V gene is TRBV19, the J gene TRBJ1-4; 9 bases fit TRBD1. The CDR3 has 13 amino acids. V shed 9 bases, J shed 8 bases, and the junction held 7 bases outside the gene matches. CDR1 and CDR2 (germline): LNHDA, SQIVND (reference sequence). CDR3 in amino acids: CARPGQGDEKLFF. The DNA of the CDR3 is TGTGCCAGGCCGGGACAGGGAGACGAAAAACTGTTTTTT.

The rearrangement links TRBV19 to TRBJ1-5; 8 bases agree with TRBD1. The germline gives CDR1 LNHDA, CDR2 SQIVND (reference sequence). The V gene end was trimmed by 4 bases and the J gene end by 7 bases; junction bases not matched to a gene: 9. This CDR3 region has 15 residues. Here the CDR3 reads CASSKATGGRQPQHF. CDR3 nucleotides: TGTGCCAGTAGTAAAGCCACAGGGGGTCGCCAGCCCCAGCATTTT.

The chain is built from TRBV5-1 and TRBJ1-5; 9 positions match TRBD1. This CDR3 is built from 15 residues. Germline CDR1 is SGHRS and CDR2 is YFSETQ. V dropped 3 bases and J dropped 0; count of bases not matched to a gene: 1. The CDR3 region is CASSSTGGSNQPQHF. The CDR3 nucleotides read TGCGCCAGCAGCTCGACAGGGGGTAGCAATCAGCCCCAGCATTTT.

The chain uses TRBV5-8 and TRBJ2-7; 8 bases line up with TRBD1. Germline V CDR1 and CDR2: SGHTS, YDEGEE. The J segment lost 5 bases and the V segment lost 4 bases, leaving 14 bases of the junction unmatched. The CDR3 runs to 16 residues. The DNA for the CDR3 is TGTGCCAGCAGCCTGGCTCGGACAGGGTTCACCAACGAGCAGTACTTC. As protein: CASSLARTGFTNEQYF.

This chain connects TRBV7-8 to TRBJ2-2; 7 nucleotides match TRBD2. The V segment lost 4 bases and the J segment 4 bases; nucleotides outside the gene matches: 6. Germline V lookup: CDR1 SGHVS, CDR2 FQNEAQ. The CDR3 covers 15 residues. CDR3 coding DNA: TGTGCCAGCAGCTGGGACTACTCCGCCACCGGGGAGCTGTTTTTT. Its translation: CASSWDYSATGELFF.

The rearrangement links TRBV2 to TRBJ1-5, with D maybe TRBD1 (5 bases). The CDR3 sequence is 13 residues long. V shed 1 base and J shed 7 bases, with 8 bases lying between them. In germline, CDR1 is SNHLY, CDR2 FYNNEI. The CDR3 protein is CASSEEGIQPQHF. The CDR3 nucleotides read TGTGCCAGCAGTGAAGAGGGGATCCAGCCCCAGCATTTT.

The genes are TRBV19 and TRBJ1-6, with 7 nucleotides matching TRBD1. Germline V gene lookup returns CDR1 LNHDA and CDR2 SQIVND (reference sequence). Trimming at V came to 5 bases and at J to 13 bases, leaving 8 bases not matched to a gene. This CDR3 contains 13 residues. The CDR3 DNA reads as TGTGCCAGTAGTCCCCGGACAGGTTCGCCCCTCCACTTT. This gives the protein CASSPRTGSPLHF.

This clone was counted only a few times. The rearrangement uses TRBV7-2 and TRBJ2-3; 9 nucleotides line up with TRBD2. Looked up from germline, CDR1 is SGHTA and CDR2 is FQGNSA. This CDR3 region has 14 residues. V trimming: 6 bases; J trimming: 1 base; junction bases outside the gene matches: 2. Here the CDR3 DNA reads TGTGCCAGCAGACTAGCGGGCCGCACAGATACGCAGTATTTT. Amino acid sequence: CASRLAGRTDTQYF.

This sequence joins TRBV5-1 and TRBJ1-6; D unresolved. V was pared by 0 bases and J by 7 bases, with 8 bases between. The CDR3 length is 14 residues. Germline CDR1 and CDR2: SGHRS and YFSETQ. CDR3 sequence: CASSLVAGNSPLHF. The CDR3 DNA reads TGCGCCAGCAGCTTGGTGGCAGGCAATTCACCCCTCCACTTT.

The rearrangement links TRBV30 to TRBJ2-2; D not certain. This CDR3 comprises 12 residues. Germline-derived CDR1 and CDR2 are GTSNPN and SVGIG (reference sequence). Trimming cost V 0 bases and J 8 bases, with 7 bases left between them. Written as DNA, the CDR3 is TGTGCCTGGAGTGTAAACCCGGGGGAGCTGTTTTTT. The encoded protein is CAWSVNPGELFF.

V and J are TRBV19 and TRBJ1-5; 7 bases agree with TRBD1. V shed 7 bases, J shed 5 bases, and the junction held 8 bases outside the gene matches. This CDR3 comprises 14 residues. Germline values: CDR1 LNHDA, CDR2 SQIVND (reference sequence). CDR3: CASTMTGSHQPQHF. The CDR3 DNA reads TGTGCCAGTACCATGACAGGGTCCCATCAGCCCCAGCATTTT.

The CDR3 spells CASKPFQGVRDEQFF. CDR3 bases: TGTGCCAGTAAACCTTTTCAGGGGGTTAGGGATGAGCAGTTCTTC. The chain combines TRBV19 with TRBJ2-1, with 7 bases lining up with TRBD1. V was clipped by 7 bases and J by 8 bases; unmatched bases: 14. Per germline, CDR1 LNHDA and CDR2 SQIVND (reference sequence). The CDR3 contains 15 residues.

The gene calls are TRBV19 and TRBJ2-5, with TRBD1 identical over 8 bases. Germline V gene data show CDR1 as LNHDA and CDR2 as SQIVND (reference sequence). The V segment lost 2 bases and the J segment 3 bases; nucleotides outside the gene matches: 2. The CDR3 totals 14 residues. The CDR3 bases are TGTGCCAGTAGTATACAGGGGGCTAAAGAGACCCAGTACTTC. Translated: CASSIQGAKETQYF.

The genes are TRBV4-1 and TRBJ2-2; TRBD2 is a possible D gene (5 bases). Germline values: CDR1 MGHRA, CDR2 YSYEKL. This CDR3 region has 18 residues. The V and J ends lost 1 base and 4 bases respectively, with 19 bases between them. CDR3 sequence reads: CASSQAGSLGEGTGELFF. In DNA, the CDR3 is TGCGCCAGCAGCCAAGCCGGGTCTCTCGGGGAAGGCACCGGGGAGCTGTTTTTT.

This clone came up a few times. V and J are TRBV18 and TRBJ1-4, with D perhaps TRBD1 (5 bases). V was pared by 5 bases and J by 8 bases, with 12 bases between. In germline, CDR1 is KGHSH, CDR2 LQKENI. The CDR3 length is 13 residues. CDR3 residues: CASSSRRDEKLFF. The CDR3 nucleotides are TGTGCCAGCTCATCGAGGAGGGACGAAAAACTGTTTTTT.

The rearrangement links TRBV4-3 to TRBJ2-5, with D perhaps matching TRBD2 (6 bases). The CDR3 sequence is 13 residues long. Trimming pared 1 base from V and 5 bases from J, leaving 8 bases between. Germline CDR1 reads LGHNA; CDR2 reads YSLEER. CDR3 nucleotides: TGCGCCAGCAGCCAAGCCCGGGGGGAGACCCAGTACTTC. Its translation: CASSQARGETQYF.

The rearrangement links TRBV27 to TRBJ1-2, with TRBD1 matching over 11 bases. Germline CDR1 is MNHEY and CDR2 is SMNVEV (reference sequence). The trim removed 4 bases at V and 8 bases at J, leaving 15 bases unmatched. The CDR3 is 17 amino acids. In nucleotides, the CDR3 is TGTGCCAGCAGTTCCCGGGACAGGGGGTTGAGTATAGTCGGCTACACCTTC. Translating gives CASSSRDRGLSIVGYTF.

The chain couples TRBV7-2 to TRBJ2-5; 11 bases line up with TRBD2. In germline, CDR1 is SGHTA, CDR2 FQGNSA. The trim removed 5 bases at V and 1 base at J, leaving 3 bases unmatched. This CDR3 spans 15 amino acids. As DNA, the CDR3 is TGTGCCAGCAGCGCCACTAGCGGGGGCCAAGAGACCCAGTACTTC. This sequence encodes CASSATSGGQETQYF.

The sample holds one count of this clone. V and J are TRBV5-1 and TRBJ1-1; D is unclear. This CDR3 is 14 amino acids long. CDR1 and CDR2 from the germline V gene are SGHRS and YFSETQ. The ends were cut back, 3 bases at V and 0 bases at J, with 9 bases in the middle. The CDR3 spells CASSSTQLNTEAFF. The CDR3 DNA reads as TGCGCCAGCAGCTCGACACAACTGAACACTGAAGCTTTCTTT.

The rearrangement uses TRBV5-4 and TRBJ1-1; no clear D. Per the germline V gene, CDR1 is SGHNT and CDR2 is YYREEE (reference sequence). The CDR3 sequence is 14 residues long. Between the trimmed V and J ends, which lost 1 base and 1 base, there was a span of 8 bases. CDR3 DNA sequence: TGTGCCAGCAGCTTGCCAGTTCCGAACACTGAAGCTTTCTTT. The encoded protein is CASSLPVPNTEAFF. The variable domain in full, completed from reference TRBV5-4 and TRBJ1-1, reads ETGVTQSPTHLIKTRGQQVTLRCSSQSGHNTVSWYQQALGQGPQFIFQYYREEENGRGNFPPRFSGLQFPNYSSELNVNALELDDSALYLCASSLPVPNTEAFFGQGTRLTVV.

The gene calls are TRBV2 and TRBJ2-5; 13 nucleotides line up with TRBD2. Trimming cost V 2 bases and J 2 bases; bases outside gene matches: 5. Germline lookup yields CDR1 SNHLY and CDR2 FYNNEI. The CDR3 spans 17 residues. In nucleotides, the CDR3 is TGTGCCAGCAGTGAAAATCCGACTAGCGGGGGGCAAGAGACCCAGTACTTC. Its translation: CASSENPTSGGQETQYF.

The chain carries TRBV15 and TRBJ1-3; no reliable D call. The CDR3 length is 16 residues. In germline, CDR1 is LNHNV, CDR2 YYDKDF (reference sequence). V was cut by 1 base and J by 0 bases, with 10 bases left in between. The CDR3 loop is CATSRVPGYSGNTIYF. The CDR3 coding sequence is TGTGCCACCAGCAGAGTGCCGGGATACTCTGGAAACACCATATATTTT.

This chain links TRBV30 with TRBJ1-1; a weak D match, TRBD1 (5 bases). The CDR3 loop spans 13 amino acids. Germline CDR1 reads GTSNPN; CDR2 reads SVGIG (reference sequence). V lost 0 bases to trimming and J lost 3 bases, with 8 bases between them. CDR3: CAWSVGADTEAFF. The CDR3, as DNA: TGTGCCTGGAGTGTCGGGGCAGACACTGAAGCTTTCTTT.

This sequence joins TRBV7-9 and TRBJ2-7; D may be TRBD2 (5 bases). The CDR3 totals 12 residues. Germline CDR1 and CDR2: SEHNR and FQNEAQ (reference sequence). Deletions cut 1 base from V and 6 bases from J, with 7 bases between. CDR3 sequence (DNA): TGTGCCAGCAGCTTAGGGGAGTCCGAGCAGTACTTC. As protein: CASSLGESEQYF.

CDR3 nucleotide sequence: TGTGCCAGTAGTCTAGGACTCGAACCCTACGAGCAGTACTTC. Translation: CASSLGLEPYEQYF. The chain carries TRBV19 and TRBJ2-7; maybe TRBD2 (5 bases). The V end lost 5 bases, the J end lost 2 bases, and 13 bases lay between the germline ends. Germline lookup yields CDR1 LNHDA and CDR2 SQIVND (reference sequence). The CDR3 has 14 amino acids.

CDR3 amino acids: CASSSQGARETQYF. CDR3 DNA sequence: TGTGCCAGCAGCTCCCAGGGGGCTCGGGAGACCCAGTACTTC. The V call is TRBV7-2, the J call TRBJ2-5; 8 bases fit TRBD1. The germline V gene encodes CDR1 SGHTA and CDR2 FQGNSA. Trimming took 4 bases from V and 5 from J; bases not matched to a gene: 6. The CDR3 runs to 14 residues.